There are many counts of the clone carrying this T cell receptor beta chain. Antigen unknown. V was clipped by 11 bases and J by 2 bases, with 13 bases between them. The CDR3 spans 14 residues. This record belongs to a study of T-cell reconstitution after alpha-beta-depleted transplantation in children. Points from the study as a whole: Surviving recipient cells, namely T cells and thymic progenitors, were the source of high day-60 TCRbeta diversity in some patients. T cells produced anew were the main source of T-cell counts and diversity one year after transplant. There were reportedly several hundred expanded graft clones from which alpha-beta T cells came about two months after transplant.

The TCRbeta library incorporated unique molecular identifiers. Using its own MiXCR run on the PCR reads, TCRdb lists one record per CDR3 protein. This table holds around 580,000 distinct CDR3 sequences, about 23% found once. The sample here was PBMCs, mostly from graft donor cells, taken 360 days after TCRalphabeta/CD19-depleted stem cell transplant. The receptor was isolated from a boy in the first two years of life who had a stem cell transplant for acute myeloid leukemia, so the T cells may come from the graft donor. This sequence joins TRBV12-3 or TRBV12-4 and TRBJ2-6, with D possibly matching TRBD1 (6 bases). The CDR3 loop reads CASTGHPGANVLTF. The CDR3 nucleotides read TGTGCCTCAACAGGGCACCCTGGGGCCAACGTCCTGACTTTC.